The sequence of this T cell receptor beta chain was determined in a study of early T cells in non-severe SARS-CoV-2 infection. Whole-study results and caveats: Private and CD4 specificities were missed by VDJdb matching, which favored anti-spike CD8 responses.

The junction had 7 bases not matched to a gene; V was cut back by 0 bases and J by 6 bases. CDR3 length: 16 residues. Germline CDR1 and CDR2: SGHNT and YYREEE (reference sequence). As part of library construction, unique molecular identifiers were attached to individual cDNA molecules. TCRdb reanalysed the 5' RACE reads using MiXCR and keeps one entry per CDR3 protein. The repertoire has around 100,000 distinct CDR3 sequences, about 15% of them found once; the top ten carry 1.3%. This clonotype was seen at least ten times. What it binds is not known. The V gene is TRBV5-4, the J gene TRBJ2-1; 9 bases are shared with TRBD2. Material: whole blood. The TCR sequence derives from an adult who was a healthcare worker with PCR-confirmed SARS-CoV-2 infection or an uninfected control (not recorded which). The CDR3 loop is CASSLVAGASINEQFF. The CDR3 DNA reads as TGTGCCAGCAGCTTGGTAGCGGGAGCATCCATCAATGAGCAGTTCTTC. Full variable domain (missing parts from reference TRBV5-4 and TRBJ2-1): ETGVTQSPTHLIKTRGQQVTLRCSSQSGHNTVSWYQQALGQGPQFIFQYYREEENGRGNFPPRFSGLQFPNYSSELNVNALELDDSALYLCASSLVAGASINEQFFGPGTRLTVL.